These T cell receptor beta chains were read from a single sample in a study of technical replicates of blood from a few donors. TCRdb keeps only in-frame clones here, not all; method: immunoSEQ multiplex PCR. The table shows some 11,000 clones, with around 94% occurring only once. The specimen was PBMCs. Receptors were obtained from a human donor in good health. Both conserved end residues are part of each CDR3.

v_gene: TRBV19
j_gene: TRBJ2-7
len: 14
CDR3aa: CASSPGLAGDEQYF

v_gene: TRBV5-1
j_gene: TRBJ2-7
len: 18
CDR3aa: CASSLQGVGVLLSYEQYF

v_gene: TRBV28
j_gene: TRBJ2-3
len: 15
CDR3aa: CASSLRTGGPDTQYF

v_gene: TRBV5-1
j_gene: TRBJ1-5
len: 15
CDR3aa: CASSLVSGGREPQHF

v_gene: TRBV30
j_gene: TRBJ2-7
len: 14
CDR3aa: CAWSVNIDSYEQYF

v_gene: TRBV29-1
j_gene: TRBJ1-1
len: 15
CDR3aa: CSVEDRRGLYTEAFF

v_gene: TRBV6-5
j_gene: TRBJ2-2
len: 13
CDR3aa: CASSLVPTGELFF

v_gene: TRBV10-2
j_gene: TRBJ2-5
len: 13
CDR3aa: CATRSGKKETQYF

v_gene: TRBV6-5
j_gene: TRBJ1-1
len: 14
CDR3aa: CASSYGPTNTEAFF

v_gene: TRBV5-1
j_gene: TRBJ1-2
len: 15
CDR3aa: CASSWGTGINYGYTF

v_gene: TRBV2
j_gene: TRBJ1-1
len: 12
CDR3aa: CASSQQAFEAFF

v_gene: TRBV5-1
j_gene: TRBJ2-7
len: 13
CDR3aa: CASSLVGEGEQYF

v_gene: TRBV7-8
j_gene: TRBJ2-1
len: 13
CDR3aa: CASSLLQDRVLFF

v_gene: TRBV6-4
j_gene: TRBJ2-3
len: 13
CDR3aa: CASSDRETDTQYF

v_gene: TRBV30
j_gene: TRBJ2-2
len: 16
CDR3aa: CAWKQPGTSNTGELFF

v_gene: TRBV5-6
j_gene: TRBJ2-2
len: 16
CDR3aa: CASSLLSREITGELFF

v_gene: TRBV5-1
j_gene: TRBJ2-7
len: 13
CDR3aa: CASRLGQGAEQYF

v_gene: TRBV6-1
j_gene: TRBJ2-7
len: 14
CDR3aa: CASRTGGASYEQYF

v_gene: TRBV4-1
j_gene: TRBJ2-7
len: 15
CDR3aa: CASSQDRGINYEQYF

v_gene: TRBV5-1
j_gene: TRBJ2-1
len: 16
CDR3aa: CASSSSDRSSYNEQFF

v_gene: TRBV7-6
j_gene: TRBJ1-4
len: 14
CDR3aa: CASSLGGTNEKLFF

v_gene: TRBV25-1
j_gene: TRBJ1-4
len: 14
CDR3aa: CASSVSGGGEKLFF

v_gene: TRBV6-1
j_gene: TRBJ2-7
len: 13
CDR3aa: CASRDRELGEQYF

v_gene: TRBV21-1
j_gene: TRBJ1-2
len: 13
CDR3aa: CASSKDRGHGYTF

v_gene: TRBV5-1
j_gene: TRBJ2-5
len: 18
CDR3aa: CASSLGLRTSGDSETQYF

v_gene: TRBV15
j_gene: TRBJ2-1
len: 15
CDR3aa: CATSGDLERLNEQFF

v_gene: TRBV6-5
j_gene: TRBJ2-5
len: 15
CDR3aa: CASRSLAGVSETQYF

v_gene: TRBV5-5
j_gene: TRBJ1-1
len: 14
CDR3aa: CASSFRGGNTEAFF

v_gene: TRBV27
j_gene: TRBJ1-5
len: 13
CDR3aa: CASSSLPFQPQHF

v_gene: TRBV6-1
j_gene: TRBJ1-2
len: 14
CDR3aa: CASTTGTGTDGYTF

v_gene: TRBV7-3
j_gene: TRBJ2-1
len: 14
CDR3aa: CASSSAWAPNEQFF

v_gene: TRBV27
j_gene: TRBJ2-3
len: 14
CDR3aa: CASSPQGAYDTQYF

v_gene: TRBV7-3
j_gene: TRBJ2-3
len: 19
CDR3aa: CASSLLGRGRGGGTDTQYF

v_gene: TRBV6-7
j_gene: TRBJ2-1
len: 16
CDR3aa: CARGTYRDRGHNEQFF

v_gene: TRBV29-1
j_gene: TRBJ2-2
len: 16
CDR3aa: CSVQGSGLEYTGELFF

v_gene: TRBV7-2
j_gene: TRBJ2-7
len: 13
CDR3aa: CASSLQGAGEQYF

v_gene: TRBV7-6
j_gene: TRBJ1-1
len: 17
CDR3aa: CASSLVNPDRVKSEAFF

v_gene: TRBV6-5
j_gene: TRBJ2-5
len: 15
CDR3aa: CASRSGQAGTETQYF

v_gene: TRBV7-2
j_gene: TRBJ2-1
len: 13
CDR3aa: CASSSDRGNEQFF

v_gene: TRBV28
j_gene: TRBJ2-1
len: 17
CDR3aa: CASRPGLAGGAYNEQFF

v_gene: TRBV19
j_gene: TRBJ2-7
len: 15
CDR3aa: CASSISLTSWGEQYF

v_gene: TRBV2
j_gene: TRBJ2-5
len: 14
CDR3aa: CASSDSEVGETQYF

v_gene: TRBV5-1
j_gene: TRBJ2-1
len: 13
CDR3aa: CASSLSKPVEQFF

v_gene: TRBV4-2
j_gene: TRBJ2-1
len: 16
CDR3aa: CASSQGGRRMYNEQFF

v_gene: TRBV11-2
j_gene: TRBJ1-5
len: 14
CDR3aa: CASSPGVSNQPQHF

v_gene: TRBV6-1
j_gene: TRBJ2-1
len: 14
CDR3aa: CASSELAHYNEQFF

v_gene: TRBV6-6
j_gene: TRBJ2-1
len: 13
CDR3aa: CASSPDRVSLQFF

v_gene: TRBV2
j_gene: TRBJ2-3
len: 14
CDR3aa: CASSVAGTTDTQYF

v_gene: TRBV30
j_gene: TRBJ1-3
len: 14
CDR3aa: CAWSRGNTGNTIYF

v_gene: TRBV25-1
j_gene: TRBJ2-3
len: 16
CDR3aa: CASSQAGGLWTDTQYF

v_gene: TRBV28
j_gene: TRBJ1-2
len: 13
CDR3aa: CASSPGGYYGYTF